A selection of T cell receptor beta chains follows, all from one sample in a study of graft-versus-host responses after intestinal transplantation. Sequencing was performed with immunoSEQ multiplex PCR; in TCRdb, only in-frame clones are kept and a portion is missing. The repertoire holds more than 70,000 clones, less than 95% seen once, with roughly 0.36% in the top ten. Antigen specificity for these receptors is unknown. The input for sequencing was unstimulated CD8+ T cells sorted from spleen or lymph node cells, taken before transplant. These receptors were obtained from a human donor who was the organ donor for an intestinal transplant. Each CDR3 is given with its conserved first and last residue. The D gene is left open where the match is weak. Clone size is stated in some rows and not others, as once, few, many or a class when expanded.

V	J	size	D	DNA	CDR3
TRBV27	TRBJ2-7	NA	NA	TGTGCCAGCAGTTCTGGCCCCCACTACGAGCAGTACTTC	CASSSGPHYEQYF
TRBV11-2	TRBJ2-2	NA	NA	TGTGCCAGCAGCCCAGGGTCTACCGGGGAGCTGTTTTTT	CASSPGSTGELFF
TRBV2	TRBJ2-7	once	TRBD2	TGTGCCAGCGGGGGGGGTAAGTCTATCTACGAGCAGTACTTC	CASGGGKSIYEQYF
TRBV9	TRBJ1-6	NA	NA	TGTGCCAGCAGCGTACATCCAGGGCAGACCTATAATTCACCCCTCCACTTT	CASSVHPGQTYNSPLHF
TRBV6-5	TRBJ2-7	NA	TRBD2	TGTGCCAGCAGAGATAGGGAGGGACCAAGGGAGCAGTACTTC	CASRDREGPREQYF
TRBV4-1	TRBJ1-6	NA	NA	TGCGCCAGCAGCCAAGTTTTTACGGTATCTTCACCCCTCCACTTT	CASSQVFTVSSPLHF
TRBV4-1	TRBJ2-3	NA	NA	TGCGCCAGCAGCCAAGATGAGGCAGATACGCAGTATTTT	CASSQDEADTQYF
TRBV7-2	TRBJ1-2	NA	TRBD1	TGTGCCAGCAGGGACAGGTTCTATGGCTACACCTTC	CASRDRFYGYTF
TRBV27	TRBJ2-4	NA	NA	TGTGCCAGCAGTTTATTTCTAGGCAAAAACATTCAGTACTTC	CASSLFLGKNIQYF
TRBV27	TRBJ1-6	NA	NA	TGTGCCAGCAGTTTACCGGGGGGGAATTCACCCCTCCACTTT	CASSLPGGNSPLHF
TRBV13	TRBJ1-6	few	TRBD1	TGTGCCAGCAGCTTAGCGGCAGGGGGTTCACCCCTCCACTTT	CASSLAAGGSPLHF
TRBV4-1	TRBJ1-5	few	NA	TGCGCCAGCAGCCAAGATCTCGGGAGGGAAGCCCAGCATTTT	CASSQDLGREAQHF
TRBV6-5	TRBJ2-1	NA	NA	TGTGCCAGCAGTTACTCCCCCGACACGGCCTACAATGAGCAGTTCTTC	CASSYSPDTAYNEQFF
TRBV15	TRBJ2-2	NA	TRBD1	TGTGCCACCAGCAGAGATCGGGCAGGGGGCGTCACCGGGGAGCTGTTTTTT	CATSRDRAGGVTGELFF
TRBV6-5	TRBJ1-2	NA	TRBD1	TGTGCCAGCAGTCGACAGGGACTTAGCTATGGCTACACCTTC	CASSRQGLSYGYTF
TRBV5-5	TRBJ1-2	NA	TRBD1	TGTGCCAGCAGCCCGGGACAGGGTCACTATGGCTACACCTTC	CASSPGQGHYGYTF
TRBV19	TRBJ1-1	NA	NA	TGTGCCAGTAGTATAGGGATGGGGGCTCTGGCTTTCTTT	CASSIGMGALAFF
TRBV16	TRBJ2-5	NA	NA	TGTGCCAGCAGCCAAACGACTACACAAGAGACCCAGTACTTC	CASSQTTTQETQYF
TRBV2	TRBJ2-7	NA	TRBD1	TGTGTGGGACAGACAACCTACGAGCAGTACTTC	CVGQTTYEQYF
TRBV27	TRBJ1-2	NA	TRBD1	TGTGCCAGCAGAGGACAGGGCTATGGCTACACCTTC	CASRGQGYGYTF
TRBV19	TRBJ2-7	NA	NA	TGTGCCAGTAGTATAGCGGGGTTTGGCGAGCAGTACTTC	CASSIAGFGEQYF
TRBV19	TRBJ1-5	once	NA	TGTGCCAGTAGTATCCGAGGAACGGGCTGGCCGAGGGCTAATCAGCCCCAGCATTTT	CASSIRGTGWPRANQPQHF
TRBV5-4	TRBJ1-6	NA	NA	TGTGCCAGCAGCGTTCAGGGTTCACCCCTCCACTTT	CASSVQGSPLHF
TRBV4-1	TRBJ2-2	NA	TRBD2	TGCGCCAGCAGCCAAGATCCCCCGACTAGCGCCACGAACACCGGGGAGCTGTTTTTT	CASSQDPPTSATNTGELFF
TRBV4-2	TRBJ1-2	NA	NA	TGTGCCAGCAGCCCCGGGGTATACTATGGCTACACCTTC	CASSPGVYYGYTF
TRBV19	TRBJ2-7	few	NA	TGTGCCAGTAGTATTTGGCAGGATACCTACGAGCAGTACTTC	CASSIWQDTYEQYF
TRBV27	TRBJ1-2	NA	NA	TGTGCCAGCAGTTTAATGGGCTTGGGCTATGGCTACACCTTC	CASSLMGLGYGYTF
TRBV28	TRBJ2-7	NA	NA	TGTGCCAGCAGTTTAGTGGCAGCCTACGAGCAGTACTTC	CASSLVAAYEQYF
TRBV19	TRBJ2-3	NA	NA	TGTGCCAGTAGTATAATGGGCGGGAAGGGAGGTACGCAGTATTTT	CASSIMGGKGGTQYF
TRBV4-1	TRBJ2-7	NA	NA	TGCGCCAGCAGCCAAGCGAGGGAGCAGTACTTC	CASSQAREQYF
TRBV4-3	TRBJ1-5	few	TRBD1	TGCGCCAGCAGCCAAGAAATCAGACAGGGCCATCAGCCCCAGCATTTT	CASSQEIRQGHQPQHF
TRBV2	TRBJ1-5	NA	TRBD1	TGTGCCAGCAGTACAACAGGGGCCCTTAATCAGCCCCAGCATTTT	CASSTTGALNQPQHF
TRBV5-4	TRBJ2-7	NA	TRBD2	TGTGCCAGCAGTTCTCGGACTAGCGGAACCTACGAGCAGTACTTC	CASSSRTSGTYEQYF
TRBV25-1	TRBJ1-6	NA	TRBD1	TGTGCCAGCAGTGAAGCGGGACAGAAAAATTCACCCCTCCACTTT	CASSEAGQKNSPLHF
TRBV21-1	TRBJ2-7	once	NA	TGTGCCAGCAGCAAAGCTGGACAGGGACCCTACGAGCAGTACTTC	CASSKAGQGPYEQYF
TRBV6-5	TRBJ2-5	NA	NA	TGTGCCAGCAGGGGGGGAGAGACCCAGTACTTC	CASRGGETQYF
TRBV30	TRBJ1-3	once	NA	TGTGCCTGGAGTGTAGGGACACCCGGAAACACCATATATTTT	CAWSVGTPGNTIYF
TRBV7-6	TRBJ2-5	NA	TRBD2	TGTGCCAGCAGCTTGATGCGGGGGGCTAATTGGACCCAGTACTTC	CASSLMRGANWTQYF
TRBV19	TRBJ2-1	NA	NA	TGTGCCAGTAGTATGGGGACGGGGGTCTACAATGAGCAGTTCTTC	CASSMGTGVYNEQFF
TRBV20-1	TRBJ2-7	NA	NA	TGCAGAGCGCACAACTCCTACGAGCAGTACTTC	CRAHNSYEQYF
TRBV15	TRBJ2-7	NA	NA	TGTGCCACCAGCGAGGGGGATCCAGGGTCCTACGAGCAGTACTTC	CATSEGDPGSYEQYF
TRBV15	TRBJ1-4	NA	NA	TGTGCCACCAGCAGAGATATAGGACCGAGGGGGATTACACTGTTTTTT	CATSRDIGPRGITLFF
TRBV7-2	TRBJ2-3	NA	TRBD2	TGTGCCAGCAGCTTAGTCAGCGGGGGCACAGATACGCAGTATTTT	CASSLVSGGTDTQYF
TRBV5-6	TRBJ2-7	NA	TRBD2	TGTGCCAGCAGCTTGGAACTAGCGGGGGCCCCCTACGAGCAGTACTTC	CASSLELAGAPYEQYF
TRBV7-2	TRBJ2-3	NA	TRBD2	TGTGCCAGCAGCTGGACTAGCGGGAGCACAGATACGCAGTATTTT	CASSWTSGSTDTQYF
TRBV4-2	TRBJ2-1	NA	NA	TGTGCCAGCAGCCGGGGCGTGGGGACAAATTACAATGAGCAGTTCTTC	CASSRGVGTNYNEQFF
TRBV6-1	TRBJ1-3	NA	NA	TGTGCCAGCAGTTCTCAGACAGGCTCTGGAAACACCATATATTTT	CASSSQTGSGNTIYF
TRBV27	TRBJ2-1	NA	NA	TGTGCCAGCAGTTTCGGAGGTAGCTCCTACAATGAGCAGTTCTTC	CASSFGGSSYNEQFF
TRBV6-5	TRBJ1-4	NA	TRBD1	TGTGCCAGCAGTTACTCGAGTACAGGGGAGGTTGAAAAACTGTTTTTT	CASSYSSTGEVEKLFF
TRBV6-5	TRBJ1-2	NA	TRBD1	TGTGCCAGCAGTGCGGAGGGGGCTGGGGGCTACACCTTC	CASSAEGAGGYTF
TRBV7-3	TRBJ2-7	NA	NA	TGTGCCAGCAGCCGCACAGGGAGCGAGCAGTACTTC	CASSRTGSEQYF
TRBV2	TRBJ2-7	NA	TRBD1	TGTGCCAGCAGAGGGGGACAGGATAACGAGCAGTACTTC	CASRGGQDNEQYF
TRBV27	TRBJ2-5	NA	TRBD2	TGTGCCAGCAGTTGGTCGTCGGATAGCGGGGAAGAGACCCAGTACTTC	CASSWSSDSGEETQYF